The sequence of this T cell receptor beta chain was determined in a study of T cell responses to AZD1222 COVID-19 vaccine. Findings and limits, study-wide: Donors in the cohort were predominantly white British and more often female, and clonal diversity was possibly underestimated.

Using immunoSEQ multiplex PCR, the repertoire was profiled, and TCRdb retains in-frame clones only, with some absent. The sample contains 67,000 or so clones, 65% to 85% of which appear only once. The CDR3 runs 13 residues. V lost 0 bases and J 3 bases, leaving 4 bases between the germline ends. In germline, CDR1 is SEHNR, CDR2 FQNEAQ (reference sequence). As concerns this clone: Its matching antigen is unknown.

The sequence came from an adult in good health. The rearrangement links TRBV7-9 to TRBJ2-3; D unclear. The sample in question was peripheral blood, obtained on day 0 of AZD1222 vaccination. As DNA, the CDR3 is TGTGCCAGCAGCTTAGCGGTAACAGATACGCAGTATTTT. Its protein is CASSLAVTDTQYF.